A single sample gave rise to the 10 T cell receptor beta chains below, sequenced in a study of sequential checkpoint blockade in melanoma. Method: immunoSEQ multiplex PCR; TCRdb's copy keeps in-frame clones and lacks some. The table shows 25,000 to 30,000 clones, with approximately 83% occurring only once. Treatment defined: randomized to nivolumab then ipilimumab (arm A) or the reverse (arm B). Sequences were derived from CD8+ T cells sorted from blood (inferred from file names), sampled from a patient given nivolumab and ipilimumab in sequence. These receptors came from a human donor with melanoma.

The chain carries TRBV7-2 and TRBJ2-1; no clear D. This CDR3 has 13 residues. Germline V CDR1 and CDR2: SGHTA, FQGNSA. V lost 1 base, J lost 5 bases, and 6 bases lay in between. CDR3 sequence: CASSLVPDNEQFF. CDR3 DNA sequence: TGTGCCAGCAGCTTAGTGCCGGACAATGAGCAGTTCTTC.

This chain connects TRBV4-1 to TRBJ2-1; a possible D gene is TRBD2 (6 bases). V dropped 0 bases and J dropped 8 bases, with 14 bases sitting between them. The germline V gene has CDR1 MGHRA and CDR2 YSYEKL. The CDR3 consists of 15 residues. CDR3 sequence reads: CASSQDLKERDEQFF. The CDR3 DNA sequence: TGCGCCAGCAGCCAAGATCTTAAGGAGCGGGATGAGCAGTTCTTC.

The CDR3 loop reads CASSLFPGLPNEKLFF. The CDR3 bases are TGTGCCAGCAGCTTATTCCCCGGGTTACCTAATGAAAAACTGTTTTTT. The J gene is TRBJ1-4, the V gene TRBV7-9; D remains unclear. Trimming removed 2 bases from V and 3 bases from J, with 13 bases in between. Germline loops: CDR1 SEHNR, CDR2 FQNEAQ (reference sequence). The CDR3 runs to 16 residues.

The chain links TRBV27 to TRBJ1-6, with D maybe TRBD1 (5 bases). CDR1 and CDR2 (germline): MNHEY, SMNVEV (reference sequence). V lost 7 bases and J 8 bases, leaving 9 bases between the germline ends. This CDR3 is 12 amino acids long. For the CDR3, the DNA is TGTGCCAGCAAGGGGCAGGATTCACCCCTCCACTTT. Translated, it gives CASKGQDSPLHF.

CDR3 nucleotides: TGTGCCAGCAGTTTAGTACGGGGCAATCAGCCCCAGCATTTT. Translating it yields CASSLVRGNQPQHF. The chain employs TRBV27 and TRBJ1-5; D remains unclear. Germline CDR1 MNHEY, CDR2 SMNVEV (reference sequence). This CDR3 is built from 14 residues. V lost 2 bases to trimming and J lost 2 bases, with 7 bases between them.

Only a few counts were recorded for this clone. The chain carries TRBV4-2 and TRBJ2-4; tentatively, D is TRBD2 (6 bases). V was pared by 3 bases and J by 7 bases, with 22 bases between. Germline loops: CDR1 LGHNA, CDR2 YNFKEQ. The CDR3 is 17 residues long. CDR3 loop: CASSQAQLATGVNIQYF. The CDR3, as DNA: TGTGCCAGCAGCCAGGCACAACTAGCCACTGGCGTGAACATTCAGTACTTC.

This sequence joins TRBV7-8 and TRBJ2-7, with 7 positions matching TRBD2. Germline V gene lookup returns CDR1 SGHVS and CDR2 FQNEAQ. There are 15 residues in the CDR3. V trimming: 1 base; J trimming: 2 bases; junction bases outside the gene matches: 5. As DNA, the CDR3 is TGTGCCAGCAGCTTAGAACTAGCGCTAGCCTACGAGCAGTACTTC. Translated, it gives CASSLELALAYEQYF.

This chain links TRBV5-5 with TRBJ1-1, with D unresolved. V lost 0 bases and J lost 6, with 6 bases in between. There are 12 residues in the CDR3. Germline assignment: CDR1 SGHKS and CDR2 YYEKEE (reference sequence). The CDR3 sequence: CASSLDSPEAFF. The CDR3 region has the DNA TGTGCCAGCAGCTTGGACAGCCCTGAAGCTTTCTTT.

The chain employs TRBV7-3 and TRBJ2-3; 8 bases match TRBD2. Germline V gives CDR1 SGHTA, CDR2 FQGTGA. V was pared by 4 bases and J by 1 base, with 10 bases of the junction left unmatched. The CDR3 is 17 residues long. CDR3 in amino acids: CASSYQGLERGTDTQYF. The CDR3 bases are TGTGCCAGCAGCTACCAGGGACTAGAGAGGGGCACAGATACGCAGTATTTT.

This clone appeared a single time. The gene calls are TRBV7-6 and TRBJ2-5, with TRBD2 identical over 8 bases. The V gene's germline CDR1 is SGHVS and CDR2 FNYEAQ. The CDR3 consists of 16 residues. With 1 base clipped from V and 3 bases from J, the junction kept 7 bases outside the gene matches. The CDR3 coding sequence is TGTGCCAGCAGCTTAGTCTCTTCACTAGCGGAAGAGACCCAGTACTTC. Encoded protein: CASSLVSSLAEETQYF.